One sample yielded the 16 T cell receptor beta chains listed below, sequenced in a study of blood T cell repertoires in COVID-19 (dated by TCRdb to the early 2020s). Library preparation employed the immunoSEQ multiplex PCR assay. TCRdb mirrors the immuneACCESS table, restricted to in-frame sequences. Some clones are absent from its copies; in checked studies, under half trace to an unresolved V gene, and the reason for the others is unknown. This sample gives fewer than 250,000 clones in total; about 90% of them show up just once. The ten largest account for 2% to 3% of the sample. The sample taken for sequencing was peripheral blood. The receptors originated from a man under 40 with COVID-19, enrolled during active disease.

The sample holds one count of this clone. At one end the junction does not follow the germline gene, possibly because of a read error. This rearrangement joins TRBV10-3 to TRBJ2-2; D remains ambiguous. The germline V gene has CDR1 ENHRY and CDR2 SYGVKD. The CDR3 covers 16 residues. Written as DNA, the CDR3 is TGTGCCATCAGTAAAGTCGGGTCCCCGAACACCAGGGAGCTGTTTTTT. It translates to CAISKVGSPNTRELFF.

The chain couples TRBV29-1 to TRBJ2-3, with a tentative D call TRBD2 (6 bases). The germline V and J ends were trimmed by 7 bases and 0 bases, with 11 bases remaining between them. The CDR3 sequence is 13 residues long. Germline V CDR1 and CDR2: SQVTM, ANQGSEA. The CDR3, as DNA: TGCAGCGGGGACTCACCTAGCACAGATACGCAGTATTTT. Its translation is CSGDSPSTDTQYF.

The genes are TRBV3-1 (or the pseudogene TRBV3-2) and TRBJ1-3, with 7 bases lining up with TRBD1. CDR3 size: 12 residues. CDR1 is LGHDT and CDR2 is YNNKEL in the germline V gene (reference sequence). V lost 8 bases and J lost 2; bases outside the gene matches: 0. The DNA for the CDR3 is TGTGCCAGCGGGACAGCTGGAAACACCATATATTTT. Translation: CASGTAGNTIYF.

The table lists this clone with a count of one. This rearrangement joins TRBV5-5 to TRBJ1-2, with 7 bases lining up with TRBD1. The J segment lost 4 bases and the V segment lost 3 bases, leaving 3 bases of the junction unmatched. The germline gives CDR1 SGHKS, CDR2 YYEKEE (reference sequence). There are 13 residues in the CDR3. The CDR3 nucleotides read TGTGCCAGCAGCTCCGGACAGGTCTATGGCTACACCTTC. It yields the protein CASSSGQVYGYTF. Complete variable domain (other parts from reference TRBV5-5 and TRBJ1-2): DAGVTQSPTHLIKTRGQQVTLRCSPISGHKSVSWYQQVLGQGPQFIFQYYEKEERGRGNFPDRFSARQFPNYSSELNVNALLLGDSALYLCASSSGQVYGYTFGSGTRLTVV.

CDR3 protein: CASSLTWGNQPQHF. For the CDR3, the DNA is TGTGCCAGCAGTTTGACATGGGGCAATCAGCCCCAGCATTTT. The V and J genes are TRBV27 and TRBJ1-5; D call uncertain. Germline CDR1 reads MNHEY; CDR2 reads SMNVEV (reference sequence). This CDR3 comprises 14 residues. V was clipped by 3 bases and J by 2 bases, with 8 bases between them.

The chain uses TRBV7-3 and TRBJ1-1, with a tentative D call TRBD1 (5 bases). In germline, CDR1 is SGHTA, CDR2 FQGTGA. This CDR3 spans 13 amino acids. V was trimmed by 6 bases and J by 4 bases, leaving 12 bases between them. The CDR3: CASRSSGSTEAFF. The CDR3 bases are TGTGCCAGCAGATCTTCAGGGTCCACTGAAGCTTTCTTT.

J is TRBJ2-2 and V is TRBV6-5; TRBD2 might be the D (5 bases). Germline CDR1 MNHEY, CDR2 SVGAGI. The CDR3 is 14 residues long. Trimming pared 8 bases from V and 8 bases from J, leaving 18 bases between. The CDR3 reads CASGSWTPQGELFF. The CDR3 region has the DNA TGTGCCAGCGGCAGCTGGACTCCCCAGGGGGAGCTGTTTTTT.

This rearrangement joins TRBV3-1 (or the pseudogene TRBV3-2) to TRBJ1-2; possible D gene TRBD1, 6 bases. The CDR3 is 14 residues long. V dropped 0 bases and J dropped 8 bases, with 13 bases sitting between them. The V gene's germline CDR1 is LGHDT and CDR2 YNNKEL (reference sequence). CDR3 sequence: CASSQDSGAEGYTF. CDR3 nucleotide sequence: TGTGCCAGCAGCCAAGATTCAGGGGCGGAGGGCTACACCTTC.

This chain joins TRBV7-2 and TRBJ2-2; no clear D gene. Germline-derived CDR1 and CDR2 are SGHTA and FQGNSA. This CDR3 has 15 amino acids. V lost 1 base and J 8 bases, leaving 14 bases between the germline ends. As DNA, the CDR3 is TGTGCCAGCAGCTTAGGTCCTAGGAGAGCAGGGGAGCTGTTTTTT. This gives the protein CASSLGPRRAGELFF.

This clone has a single count. This chain links TRBV5-1 with TRBJ2-3, with 7 bases identical to TRBD2. With V trimmed by 0 bases and J by 0 bases, 7 bases remained unmatched. Germline CDR1 reads SGHRS; CDR2 reads YFSETQ. The CDR3 is 17 residues long. CDR3 amino acids: CASSLALSGFSTDTQYF. CDR3 bases: TGCGCCAGCAGCTTGGCCCTTAGCGGGTTTAGCACAGATACGCAGTATTTT.

V usage is TRBV20-1 and J usage is TRBJ1-2; D is perhaps TRBD1 (6 bases). This CDR3 spans 15 amino acids. Germline V gene data show CDR1 as DFQATT and CDR2 as SNEGSKA (reference sequence). Trimming shortened V by 3 bases and J by 1 base, and 15 bases separated the two germline ends. The CDR3 here is CSASRRQENNYGYTF. The CDR3 DNA sequence: TGCAGTGCTAGTAGAAGACAGGAGAATAACTATGGCTACACCTTC.

CDR3 nucleotides: TGCGCCAGCAACTCAAGGGGGAGCTCACCCCTCCACTTT. Encoded protein: CASNSRGSSPLHF. The chain is built from TRBV10-2 and TRBJ1-6, with D possibly matching TRBD1 (6 bases). Deletions cut 7 bases from V and 10 bases from J, with 14 bases between. This CDR3 has 13 residues. Germline V gene lookup returns CDR1 WSHSY and CDR2 SAAADI.

The chain couples TRBV5-5 to TRBJ1-2; maybe TRBD1 (5 bases). The CDR3 extends over 14 amino acids. CDR1 SGHKS and CDR2 YYEKEE come from the germline V gene (reference sequence). V lost 5 bases to trimming and J lost 4 bases, with 15 bases between them. The CDR3 DNA reads as TGTGCCAGCAGACTTCAAGACAGCCTCTATGGCTACACCTTC. Amino acids: CASRLQDSLYGYTF.

This chain links TRBV2 with TRBJ2-7; perhaps TRBD2 as D (6 bases). The V gene lost 11 bases and the J gene lost 5 bases, with 31 bases spanning the gap. This CDR3 has 17 residues. Germline-derived CDR1 and CDR2 are SNHLY and FYNNEI. CDR3 in amino acids: CADETHTRGVHRNEQYF. CDR3 in DNA: TGTGCCGACGAGACCCACACCCGCGGGGTCCATCGGAACGAGCAGTACTTC.

V usage is TRBV27 and J usage is TRBJ1-2; 11 nucleotides line up with TRBD1. Germline assignment: CDR1 MNHEY and CDR2 SMNVEV (reference sequence). This CDR3 has 15 residues. V lost 6 bases and J lost 7; bases outside the gene matches: 10. As DNA, the CDR3 is TGTGCCAGCAGCCCCATGGTGGGGACAGGGGGTGGCTACACCTTC. Its translation: CASSPMVGTGGGYTF.

V is TRBV15 and J is TRBJ1-1, with D maybe TRBD1 (6 bases). V was cut by 3 bases and J by 7 bases, with 18 bases left in between. The CDR3 is 15 residues long. Germline CDR1 LNHNV, CDR2 YYDKDF (reference sequence). For the CDR3, the DNA is TGTGCCACCAGCAGGGACGGGACATTGAGGGGTGAAGCTTTCTTT. Translated: CATSRDGTLRGEAFF.